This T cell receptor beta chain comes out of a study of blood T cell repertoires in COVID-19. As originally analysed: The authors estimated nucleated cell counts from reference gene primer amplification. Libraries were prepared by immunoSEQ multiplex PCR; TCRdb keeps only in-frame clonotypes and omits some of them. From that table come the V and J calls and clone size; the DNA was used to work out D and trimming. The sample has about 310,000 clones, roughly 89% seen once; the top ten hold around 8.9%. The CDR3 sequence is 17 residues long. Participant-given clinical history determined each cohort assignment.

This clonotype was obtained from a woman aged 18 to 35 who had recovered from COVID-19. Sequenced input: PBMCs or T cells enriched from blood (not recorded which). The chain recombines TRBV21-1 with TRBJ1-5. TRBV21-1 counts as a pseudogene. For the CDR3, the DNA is TGTGCCAGCAGCAAAGCCGACAGCGGGTTTAGCAATCAGCCCCAGCATTTT. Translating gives CASSKADSGFSNQPQHF.